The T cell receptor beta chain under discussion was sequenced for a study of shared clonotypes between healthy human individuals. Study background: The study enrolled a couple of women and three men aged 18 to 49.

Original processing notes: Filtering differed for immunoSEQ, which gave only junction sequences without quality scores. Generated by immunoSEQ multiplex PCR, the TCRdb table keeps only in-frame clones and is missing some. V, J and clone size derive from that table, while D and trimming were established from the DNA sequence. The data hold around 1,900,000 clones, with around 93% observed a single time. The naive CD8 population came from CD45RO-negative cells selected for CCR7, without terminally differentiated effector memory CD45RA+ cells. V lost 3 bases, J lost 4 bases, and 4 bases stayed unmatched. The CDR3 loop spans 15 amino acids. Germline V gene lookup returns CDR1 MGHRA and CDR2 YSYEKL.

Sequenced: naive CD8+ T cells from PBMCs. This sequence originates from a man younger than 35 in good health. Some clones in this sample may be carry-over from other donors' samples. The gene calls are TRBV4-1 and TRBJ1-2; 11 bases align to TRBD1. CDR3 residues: CASSHPGQGAYGYTF. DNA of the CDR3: TGCGCCAGCAGCCACCCCGGACAGGGGGCCTATGGCTACACCTTC.